This paragraph reports one T cell receptor beta chain. This record comes from a study of blood T cell repertoires in COVID-19. Authors' methods: The assay estimated nucleated cells by amplifying reference gene primers. Libraries were prepared by immunoSEQ multiplex PCR; TCRdb keeps only in-frame clonotypes and omits some of them. The V and J calls and clone size were taken over from that table, and D and trimming were inferred from the DNA. The sample lists around 300,000 clones; roughly 89% were seen once. Sequenced input: PBMCs or T cells enriched from blood (not recorded which). The receptor was derived from a young woman with acute COVID-19.

The CDR3 nucleotides are TGTGCCAGCAGTTTGCCAACAGGGACAGTTCTCAATCAGCCCCAGCATTTT. This gives the protein CASSLPTGTVLNQPQHF. The chain joins TRBV28 to TRBJ1-5, with 7 bases aligning to TRBD1. The CDR3 runs 17 residues. The J segment lost 3 bases and the V segment lost 3 bases, leaving 11 bases of the junction unmatched. Germline loops: CDR1 MDHEN, CDR2 SYDVKM.